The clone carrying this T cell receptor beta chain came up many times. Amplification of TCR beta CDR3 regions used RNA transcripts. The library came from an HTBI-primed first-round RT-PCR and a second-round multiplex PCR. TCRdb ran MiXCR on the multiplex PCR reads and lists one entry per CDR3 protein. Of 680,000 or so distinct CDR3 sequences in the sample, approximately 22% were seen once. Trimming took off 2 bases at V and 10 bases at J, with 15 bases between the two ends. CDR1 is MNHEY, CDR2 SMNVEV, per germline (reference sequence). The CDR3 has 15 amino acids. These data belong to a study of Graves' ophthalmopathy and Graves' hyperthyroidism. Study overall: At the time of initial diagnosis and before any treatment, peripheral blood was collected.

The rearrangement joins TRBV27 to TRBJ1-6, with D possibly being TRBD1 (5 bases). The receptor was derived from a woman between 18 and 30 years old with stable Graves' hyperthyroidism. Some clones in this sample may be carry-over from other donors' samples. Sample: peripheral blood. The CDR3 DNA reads TGTGCCAGCAGTTTAACGTCCGATCCAGGGTCACCCCTCCACTTT. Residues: CASSLTSDPGSPLHF.